The sequence of this T cell receptor (beta chain) was determined in a study of cytomegalovirus exposure and HLA in healthy donors. Study results and limitations: The authors later linked a missense DCLRE1C variant to TCR beta V- and J-gene trimming. Per published accounts, TCR beta sequences correctly predicted the HLA-A and HLA-B alleles of most subjects. Earlier results showed most TCR beta V segments being productive about 90% or about 30% of the time.

Each donor's status was that of a healthy bone marrow donor. Both 60 Vbeta primers and 13 Jbeta primers went into the PCR. The table came from immunoSEQ multiplex PCR; TCRdb's copy has only in-frame clones and leaves some out. The data show around 150,000 clones, 60% to 80% seen once. Concerning this clone itself: Antigen unknown.

This clonotype was sampled from a male donor in good health and CMV-seronegative. Sample: PBMCs.

Written as DNA, the CDR3 is TGTGCCAGCAGTCGACCAGGGACAGGGGTATACGAGCAGTACTTC. This codes for CASSRPGTGVYEQYF. The rearrangement uses TRBV27 and TRBJ2-7; 10 bases align to TRBD1. The ends lost 5 bases at V and 4 bases at J; junction bases unmatched: 8. This CDR3 has 15 residues. CDR1 and CDR2 from the germline V gene are MNHEY and SMNVEV (reference sequence).